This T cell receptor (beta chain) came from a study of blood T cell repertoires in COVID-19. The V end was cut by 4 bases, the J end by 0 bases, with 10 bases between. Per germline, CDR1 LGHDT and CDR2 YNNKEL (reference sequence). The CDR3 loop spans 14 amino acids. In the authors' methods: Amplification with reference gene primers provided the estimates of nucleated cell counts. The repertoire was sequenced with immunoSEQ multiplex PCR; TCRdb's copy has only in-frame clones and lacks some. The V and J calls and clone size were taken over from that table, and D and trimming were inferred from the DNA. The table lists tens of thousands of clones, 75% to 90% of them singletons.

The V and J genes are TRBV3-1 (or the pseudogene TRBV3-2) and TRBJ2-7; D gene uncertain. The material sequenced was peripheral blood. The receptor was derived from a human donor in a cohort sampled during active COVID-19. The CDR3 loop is CASSPTSSSYEQYF. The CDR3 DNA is TGTGCCAGCAGCCCGACAAGTAGCTCCTACGAGCAGTACTTC.